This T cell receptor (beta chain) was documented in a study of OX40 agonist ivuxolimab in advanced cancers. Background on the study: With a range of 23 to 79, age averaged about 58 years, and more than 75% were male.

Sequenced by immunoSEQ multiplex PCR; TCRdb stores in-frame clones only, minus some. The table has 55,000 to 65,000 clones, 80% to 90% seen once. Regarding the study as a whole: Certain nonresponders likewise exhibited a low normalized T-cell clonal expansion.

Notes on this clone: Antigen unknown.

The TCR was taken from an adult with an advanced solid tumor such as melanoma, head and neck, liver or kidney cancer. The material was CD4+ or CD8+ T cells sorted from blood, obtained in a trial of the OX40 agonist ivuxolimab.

CDR3 residues: CASSPPLAGEEQYF. CDR3 sequence (DNA): TGTGCCAGCTCACCACCGCTAGCGGGGGAAGAGCAGTACTTC. The chain has TRBV18 and TRBJ2-7; 10 bases map to TRBD2. Germline V lookup: CDR1 KGHSH, CDR2 LQKENI. The CDR3 contains 14 residues. V lost 0 bases, J lost 7 bases, and 3 bases stayed unmatched.